One sample yielded the 27 T cell receptor beta chains listed below, sequenced in a study of T-cell reconstitution after alpha-beta-depleted transplantation in children. A library of TCRbeta sequences, prepared with unique molecular identifiers, was generated. One entry per CDR3 protein, called by TCRdb with MiXCR from the PCR reads. This sample has around 670,000 distinct CDR3 sequences, with about an eighth found just once. The sequencing used PBMCs, collected before TCRalphabeta/CD19-depleted stem cell transplant. The source is a girl aged 2 to 10 with congenital amegakaryocytic thrombocytopenia, due to receive a stem cell transplant.

This clonotype appeared a few times. The rearrangement links TRBV5-1 to TRBJ2-5, with unresolved D. Germline CDR1 and CDR2: SGHRS and YFSETQ. The CDR3 is 14 amino acids. Trimming took 7 bases from V and 5 from J, leaving 18 bases between them. The CDR3 reads CASAWRETGETQYF. The DNA for the CDR3 is TGCGCCAGCGCCTGGAGAGAAACTGGGGAGACCCAGTACTTC.

This clonotype was seen many times. The chain recombines TRBV29-1 with TRBJ2-1, with 10 bases fitting TRBD1. The CDR3 totals 14 residues. Germline CDR1 reads SQVTM; CDR2 reads ANQGSEA. With 6 bases clipped from V and 3 bases from J, the junction kept 5 bases outside the gene matches. The CDR3, as DNA: TGCAGCGTGGAGGGACAGGGGCTCTACAATGAGCAGTTCTTC. Protein sequence: CSVEGQGLYNEQFF.

This clonotype was observed a handful of times. CDR3: CASSSTLLIMNTEAFF. In DNA, the CDR3 is TGTGCCAGCAGCTCCACCCTCCTAATTATGAACACTGAAGCTTTCTTT. The chain uses TRBV7-9 and TRBJ1-1; D uncertain. The germline V gene encodes CDR1 SEHNR and CDR2 FQNEAQ (reference sequence). This CDR3 comprises 16 residues. The V end lost 4 bases, the J end lost 0 bases, and 15 bases lay between the germline ends.

This chain joins TRBV29-1 and TRBJ2-2, with D possibly being TRBD1 (6 bases). This CDR3 has 14 residues. The germline V gene encodes CDR1 SQVTM and CDR2 ANQGSEA. V was cut by 5 bases and J by 7 bases, with 17 bases left in between. CDR3 coding DNA: TGCAGCGTTCTTCGGGGCAAAGGGGGCGGGGAGCTGTTTTTT. Protein sequence: CSVLRGKGGGELFF.

This clonotype has at least ten counts. V usage is TRBV4-1 and J usage is TRBJ2-5; D call uncertain. The CDR3 contains 13 residues. CDR1 is MGHRA, CDR2 YSYEKL, per germline. Trimming took off 1 base at V and 5 bases at J, with 8 bases between the two ends. The DNA of the CDR3 is TGCGCCAGCAGCCAAGCGCGGTCGGAGACCCAGTACTTC. It specifies CASSQARSETQYF.

The chain has TRBV5-1 and TRBJ1-1; D is ambiguous. Trimming cost V 4 bases and J 4 bases, with 8 bases left between them. This CDR3 has 12 residues. Germline V CDR1 and CDR2: SGHRS, YFSETQ. The CDR3 here is CASSEKSTEAFF. The DNA for the CDR3 is TGCGCCAGCAGCGAAAAGAGCACTGAAGCTTTCTTT.

CDR3: CASSLQGRDPSYNEQFF. The CDR3 DNA reads TGTGCCAGCAGCCTTCAGGGAAGGGACCCCTCCTACAATGAGCAGTTCTTC. The rearrangement links TRBV11-2 to TRBJ2-1; TRBD1 or TRBD2 may be the D gene (5 bases each). Per germline, CDR1 SGHAT and CDR2 FQNNGV. Trimming left V 5 bases short and J 0 bases short, with 17 bases between. There are 17 residues in the CDR3.

The V and J genes are TRBV27 and TRBJ2-1; 7 bases are shared with TRBD2. This CDR3 spans 15 amino acids. J was trimmed by 8 bases and V by 2 bases; bases with no gene match: 9. CDR1 is MNHEY and CDR2 is SMNVEV in the germline V gene (reference sequence). CDR3 DNA sequence: TGTGCCAGCAGTTTAGGAGCCGGGAGGTTCGATGAGCAGTTCTTC. Its translation is CASSLGAGRFDEQFF.

This clonotype was counted between two and nine times. This chain uses TRBV25-1 with TRBJ1-2; maybe TRBD1 (6 bases). The CDR3 consists of 13 residues. CDR1 MGHDK and CDR2 SYGVNS come from the germline V gene. Trimming stripped 8 bases from V and 1 base from J, with 11 bases between. Written as DNA, the CDR3 is TGTGCCAGCGGACGAGGGGGTAACTATGGCTACACCTTC. Translating it yields CASGRGGNYGYTF.

This clonotype was seen more than once but under ten times. The V and J genes are TRBV4-1 and TRBJ2-7; D gene ambiguous. The germline V and J ends were trimmed by 2 bases and 7 bases, with 9 bases remaining between them. CDR1 is MGHRA, CDR2 YSYEKL, per germline. The CDR3 runs 12 residues. The CDR3 coding sequence is TGCGCCAGCAGCCAATTCGGTTCTGAGCAGTACTTC. It encodes CASSQFGSEQYF.

This clonotype showed up many times. A junction boundary mismatches the germline segment, possibly from a read error. The V call is TRBV20-1, the J call TRBJ2-7; 7 nucleotides agree with TRBD2. There are 15 residues in the CDR3. The germline gives CDR1 DFQATT, CDR2 SNEGSKA (reference sequence). The CDR3 protein is CSARDSSGLSSEQYF. CDR3 DNA: TGCAGTGCTAGAGATTCATCGGGACTATCCTCCGAGCAGTACTTC.

This clonotype has a handful of counts. The chain is built from TRBV11-2 and TRBJ2-2; 9 nucleotides agree with TRBD2. V was clipped by 7 bases and J by 7 bases; unmatched bases: 13. Germline CDR1 and CDR2: SGHAT and FQNNGV. The CDR3 consists of 16 residues. Here the CDR3 reads CASTRGASGTSGELFF. In nucleotides, the CDR3 is TGTGCCAGCACCCGAGGGGCTAGCGGGACGAGCGGGGAGCTGTTTTTT.

This clonotype was counted at least ten times. The chain carries TRBV29-1 and TRBJ1-4; D is unclear. The CDR3 consists of 11 residues. CDR1 and CDR2 from the germline V gene are SQVTM and ANQGSEA. V was trimmed by 4 bases and J by 8 bases, leaving 8 bases between them. The DNA for the CDR3 is TGCAGCGTTGCCCTGGACGAAAAACTGTTTTTT. Amino acid sequence: CSVALDEKLFF.

This clonotype has ten or more counts. V usage is TRBV29-1 and J usage is TRBJ2-1, with D perhaps matching TRBD2 (5 bases). The CDR3 consists of 13 residues. V lost 8 bases to trimming and J lost 5 bases, with 16 bases between them. Germline CDR1 reads SQVTM; CDR2 reads ANQGSEA. The CDR3 sequence: CSSGSSGNNEQFF. CDR3 coding DNA: TGCAGCTCTGGGTCGTCGGGGAACAATGAGCAGTTCTTC.

This clonotype was counted ten times or more. V and J are TRBV27 and TRBJ2-1, with 8 bases matching TRBD2. CDR3 length: 14 amino acids. The germline CDR1 and CDR2 sequences are MNHEY and SMNVEV (reference sequence). Losses at the gene ends were 8 bases for V and 0 bases for J; bases not matched to a gene: 3. In DNA form, the CDR3 reads TGTGCCAGCGCCGGGACTAGCTCCTACAATGAGCAGTTCTTC. Translated, it gives CASAGTSSYNEQFF.

This clonotype was found many times. The gene calls are TRBV5-1 and TRBJ2-2; TRBD2 is a possible D gene (6 bases). The CDR3 totals 13 residues. Germline assignment: CDR1 SGHRS and CDR2 YFSETQ. V dropped 7 bases and J dropped 2 bases, with 9 bases sitting between them. CDR3 DNA sequence: TGCGCCAGCCGGGGGTATAACACCGGGGAGCTGTTTTTT. Translating gives CASRGYNTGELFF.

This clonotype was counted at least ten times. The chain is built from TRBV12-3 or TRBV12-4 and TRBJ2-7; the D call may be TRBD1 or TRBD2 (5 bases each). The CDR3 spans 13 residues. V lost 8 bases and J 3 bases, leaving 14 bases between the germline ends. The CDR3 loop is CASARGVDYEQYF. CDR3 sequence (DNA): TGTGCCAGCGCCCGGGGCGTAGACTACGAGCAGTACTTC.

The chain uses TRBV7-6 and TRBJ1-2; D is unresolved. The CDR3 runs 18 residues. V was clipped by 6 bases and J by 2 bases, with 25 bases between them. Germline assignment: CDR1 SGHVS and CDR2 FNYEAQ. CDR3 amino acids: CASSSLSTKRSVNYGYTF. The CDR3 DNA reads as TGTGCCAGCAGTTCTTTGTCCACCAAAAGATCCGTAAACTATGGCTACACCTTC.

This clonotype has just a few counts. This chain uses TRBV2 with TRBJ2-1; D ambiguous. This CDR3 has 10 residues. CDR1 and CDR2 (germline): SNHLY, FYNNEI. Trimming shortened V by 3 bases and J by 9 bases, and 3 bases separated the two germline ends. The CDR3 nucleotides are TGTGCCAGCAGTGATGCTGAGCAGTTCTTC. Translation gives CASSDAEQFF.

The chain has TRBV2 and TRBJ2-1, with 12 bases lining up with TRBD2. The CDR3 is 17 amino acids. V lost 6 bases and J lost 4; bases outside the gene matches: 10. Germline V gives CDR1 SNHLY, CDR2 FYNNEI. The CDR3 spells CASSLASGRDPYNEQFF. CDR3 in DNA: TGTGCCAGCAGCCTTGCTAGCGGGAGGGACCCGTACAATGAGCAGTTCTTC.

This clonotype was seen repeatedly, ten times or more. This chain uses TRBV4-1 with TRBJ2-2; D is tentatively TRBD1 or TRBD2 (5 bases each). Germline V gene data show CDR1 as MGHRA and CDR2 as YSYEKL. This CDR3 has 14 amino acids. The V and J ends lost 2 bases and 4 bases respectively, with 8 bases between them. The CDR3 sequence: CASSQRDGTGELFF. For the CDR3, the DNA is TGCGCCAGCAGCCAACGGGACGGCACCGGGGAGCTGTTTTTT.

Ten or more counts support this clonotype. The chain combines TRBV15 with TRBJ1-5; D uncertain. The CDR3 extends over 15 amino acids. Germline V gene data show CDR1 as LNHNV and CDR2 as YYDKDF (reference sequence). Between the trimmed V and J ends, which lost 0 bases and 4 bases, there was a span of 10 bases. The CDR3 reads CATSRDILRNQPQHF. Written as DNA, the CDR3 is TGTGCCACCAGCAGAGATATCCTAAGAAATCAGCCCCAGCATTTT.

The chain is built from TRBV20-1 and TRBJ2-7, with D perhaps matching TRBD2 (8 bases). Germline V lookup: CDR1 DFQATT, CDR2 SNEGSKA (reference sequence). This CDR3 spans 15 amino acids. Trimming stripped 6 bases from V and 2 bases from J, with 20 bases between. The CDR3 protein is CSAPVAGTDPYEQYF. DNA for the CDR3: TGCAGTGCCCCAGTAGCGGGGACAGACCCCTACGAGCAGTACTTC.

As for this clonotype: A much larger clonotype is one base distant, so this may be a read error. The chain is built from TRBV12-3 or TRBV12-4 and TRBJ1-3, with D unclear. The CDR3 has 15 amino acids. The CDR3 DNA reads TGTGCCAGCAGTTCCTGGGTTCTCTCTGGAAACACCAAATATTTT. Its translation is CASSSWVLSGNTKYF.

There are a few counts of this clonotype. The chain combines TRBV5-1 with TRBJ1-1; the D gene is possibly TRBD1 (5 bases). The germline V gene encodes CDR1 SGHRS and CDR2 YFSETQ. The CDR3 contains 14 residues. V dropped 2 bases and J dropped 4 bases, with 12 bases sitting between them. Here the CDR3 reads CASSFTRDSTEAFF. In DNA, the CDR3 is TGCGCCAGCAGCTTCACCCGAGACAGCACTGAAGCTTTCTTT.

This clonotype was observed at least ten times. The J gene is TRBJ2-3, the V gene TRBV4-1; D is ambiguous. Deletions cut 3 bases from V and 0 bases from J, with 16 bases between. Germline loops: CDR1 MGHRA, CDR2 YSYEKL. The CDR3 runs 17 residues. The CDR3 DNA sequence: TGCGCCAGCAGCCACGTCGTAGGATGGGGTAGCACAGATACGCAGTATTTT. It codes for CASSHVVGWGSTDTQYF.

This clonotype was seen ten or more times. This chain connects TRBV5-1 to TRBJ2-3; 11 nucleotides match TRBD2. The V gene end was trimmed by 0 bases and the J gene end by 3 bases; junction bases not matched to a gene: 6. CDR3 length: 17 amino acids. Germline assignment: CDR1 SGHRS and CDR2 YFSETQ. CDR3 coding DNA: TGCGCCAGCAGCTTGGAGTTAGCGGGAGGGAAGACAGATACGCAGTATTTT. It specifies CASSLELAGGKTDTQYF.